The source of this T cell receptor beta chain is a study of cytomegalovirus exposure and HLA in healthy donors. As for the study in general: Inside one of the first data releases sat 75 million to 100 million unique TCRs taken from HLA-typed donors. The study, taken as a whole, reports: A later analysis linked a missense DCLRE1C variant to TCR beta V- and J-gene trimming. Rare sequences made up most TCRs, while some public TCRs were found in many donors.

The PCR contained 60 Vbeta and 13 Jbeta primers. TCRdb's copy holds only in-frame clones and misses some; the assay was immunoSEQ multiplex PCR. The table records 150,000 to 200,000 clones, over 9.5% of them present only once. Germline CDR1 reads SSHAT; CDR2 reads FNYEAQ (reference sequence). The CDR3 runs 14 residues. This clone was picked up a small number of times. What it binds is unknown. One end of the junction is discordant with germline, which a read error may explain. The sample consisted of PBMCs. This chain links TRBV7-7 with TRBJ2-5; D is unresolved. The TCR sequence derives from a man in his fifties in good health and CMV-seropositive. The CDR3: CASSSARLAQTQYF. The CDR3 nucleotides read TGTGCTAGCAGCTCCGCTCGACTGGCGCAGACCCAGTACTTC. The full variable domain, in which reference TRBV7-7 and TRBJ2-5 provide the parts outside the CDR3, is GAGVSQSPRYKVTKRGQDVTLRCDPISSHATLYWYQQALGQGPEFLTYFNYEAQPDKSGLPSDRFSAERPEGSISTLTIQRTEQRDSAMYRCASSSARLAQTQYFGPGTRLLVL.